The next 25 T cell receptor beta chains were all read from a single sample in a study of T cells in Graves' hyperthyroidism and ophthalmopathy. Regions amplified from RNA transcripts were the TCR beta CDR3 regions. Researchers ran a first-round RT-PCR on the TCR CDR3 using the HTBI primer set. TCRdb analysed the multiplex PCR reads with MiXCR anew, one entry per CDR3 protein. Here the sample spans hundreds of thousands of distinct CDR3 sequences, roughly a sixth being singletons. Source material: blood. All receptors come from a woman aged 18-30 years with Graves' hyperthyroidism.

This clonotype was found many times. V gene TRBV3-1 combines with J gene TRBJ2-3, with a tentative D call TRBD1 (5 bases). The germline gives CDR1 LGHDT, CDR2 YNNKEL (reference sequence). The V and J ends lost 2 bases and 6 bases respectively, with 21 bases between them. This CDR3 region has 17 residues. The CDR3 region is CASSQIQDLTSWDTQYF. The CDR3 DNA reads TGTGCCAGCAGCCAAATACAGGATCTCACCTCGTGGGATACGCAGTATTTT.

A few counts support this clonotype. The chain has TRBV28 and TRBJ2-5, with D uncertain. The V end was cut by 6 bases, the J end by 5 bases, with 10 bases between. In germline, CDR1 is MDHEN, CDR2 SYDVKM. The CDR3 runs to 12 residues. The CDR3 nucleotides are TGTGCCAGCAGAGTGAAAGGGGAGACCCAGTACTTC. Translated: CASRVKGETQYF.

The rearrangement uses TRBV7-2 and TRBJ1-4; no clear D. V was trimmed by 4 bases and J by 4 bases, leaving 22 bases between them. In germline, CDR1 is SGHTA, CDR2 FQGNSA. The CDR3 contains 18 residues. Here the CDR3 reads CASSSAPGKKNHNEKLFF. For the CDR3, the DNA is TGTGCCAGCAGCTCAGCCCCGGGGAAAAAAAACCATAATGAAAAACTGTTTTTT.

V gene TRBV19 combines with J gene TRBJ2-3; 9 bases agree with TRBD2. This CDR3 contains 15 residues. V lost 3 bases and J lost 4; bases outside the gene matches: 5. The germline gives CDR1 LNHDA, CDR2 SQIVND (reference sequence). This CDR3 reads CASSISSGVADTQYF. The CDR3 DNA reads as TGTGCCAGTAGTATTTCTAGCGGGGTCGCAGATACGCAGTATTTT.

This clonotype was seen a handful of times. The chain uses TRBV11-2 and TRBJ1-4, with a possible D match to TRBD1 (5 bases). The CDR3 length is 15 residues. The germline V gene has CDR1 SGHAT and CDR2 FQNNGV. V lost 5 bases to trimming and J lost 0 bases, with 10 bases between them. The CDR3, as DNA: TGTGCCAGCAGCCTTCCCAGGGCAACTAATGAAAAACTGTTTTTT. Protein sequence: CASSLPRATNEKLFF.

This clonotype has only a few counts. V and J are TRBV7-2 and TRBJ2-1; TRBD1 might be the D (5 bases). The germline V and J ends were trimmed by 1 base and 6 bases, with 10 bases remaining between them. Germline CDR1 reads SGHTA; CDR2 reads FQGNSA. The CDR3 contains 14 residues. The CDR3 DNA is TGTGCCAGCAGCTTAGTTTCAGGGCTCAATGAGCAGTTCTTC. Translated, it gives CASSLVSGLNEQFF.

This clonotype was found many times. The rearrangement links TRBV7-9 to TRBJ2-4; D gene uncertain. Germline CDR1 is SEHNR and CDR2 is FQNEAQ (reference sequence). The CDR3 contains 13 residues. Trimming took off 4 bases at V and 6 bases at J, with 10 bases between the two ends. CDR3 nucleotide sequence: TGTGCCAGCAGCTCCCCAGGCCCAAACATTCAGTACTTC. Translation gives CASSSPGPNIQYF.

This clonotype was counted a few times. This chain uses TRBV7-9 with TRBJ2-1, with 8 bases identical to TRBD2. The germline V gene has CDR1 SEHNR and CDR2 FQNEAQ (reference sequence). The trim removed 3 bases at V and 9 bases at J, leaving 16 bases unmatched. The CDR3 loop spans 17 amino acids. The chain's CDR3 is CASSLGFVAGGRGEQFF. CDR3 DNA sequence: TGTGCCAGCAGCTTGGGGTTTGTGGCGGGAGGACGGGGTGAGCAGTTCTTC.

Details on this clonotype: A read error may be the cause here, since a much bigger clone is one base away. The chain uses TRBV5-1 and TRBJ1-6; D remains ambiguous. From germline, CDR1 is SGHRS and CDR2 YFSETQ. The CDR3 spans 13 residues. CDR3 loop: CASCERPNSPLRF. The CDR3 DNA follows: TGCGCCAGCTGTGAACGGCCTAATTCACCCCTCCGCTTT.

The gene calls are TRBV6-1 and TRBJ2-2; 7 bases fit TRBD1. CDR1 and CDR2 (germline): MNHNS, SASEGT. This CDR3 contains 15 residues. V gave up 6 bases and J gave up 5 bases; unmatched junction bases: 9. The CDR3 nucleotides read TGTGCCAGCAGACCAGGGACAGCCGGTACCGGGGAGCTGTTTTTT. Its translation: CASRPGTAGTGELFF.

This clonotype was picked up a small number of times. V gene TRBV25-1 combines with J gene TRBJ1-2, with D unclear. The CDR3 has 13 amino acids. Germline V gene lookup returns CDR1 MGHDK and CDR2 SYGVNS. Trimming stripped 2 bases from V and 8 bases from J, with 12 bases between. This chain's CDR3 is CASSEMGGYGYTF. CDR3 in DNA: TGTGCCAGCAGTGAAATGGGAGGTTACGGCTACACCTTC.

The V gene is TRBV29-1, the J gene TRBJ1-5, with 9 bases that match TRBD1. The CDR3 runs 13 residues. Germline V lookup: CDR1 SQVTM, CDR2 ANQGSEA. V trimming: 6 bases; J trimming: 5 bases; junction bases outside the gene matches: 5. CDR3 residues: CSVQDRGYQPQHF. CDR3 nucleotide sequence: TGCAGCGTCCAGGACAGGGGATATCAGCCCCAGCATTTT.

This clonotype was recorded at least ten times. The CDR3 loop reads CASSYSESTDTQYF. DNA of the CDR3: TGTGCCAGCAGTTACTCGGAGAGCACAGATACGCAGTATTTT. The chain couples TRBV6-2 or TRBV6-3 to TRBJ2-3; D unclear. CDR3 size: 14 residues. CDR1 and CDR2 (germline): MNHEY, SVGEGT. Trimming shortened V by 0 bases and J by 0 bases, and 4 bases separated the two germline ends.

This clonotype was counted many times. The gene calls are TRBV20-1 and TRBJ1-1, with TRBD1 identical over 7 bases. The CDR3 is 14 amino acids. CDR1 is DFQATT, CDR2 SNEGSKA, per germline (reference sequence). The V and J ends lost 4 bases and 1 base, in that order; junction bases with no gene match: 6. Written as DNA, the CDR3 is TGCAGTGCTACCCTGACAGGGCGGAACACTGAAGCTTTCTTT. Translation: CSATLTGRNTEAFF.

This clonotype was seen at least ten times. The chain combines TRBV20-1 with TRBJ2-5; 10 nucleotides line up with TRBD1. There are 15 residues in the CDR3. Trimming removed 0 bases from V and 3 bases from J; junction bases left unmatched: 4. Germline V lookup: CDR1 DFQATT, CDR2 SNEGSKA (reference sequence). Here the CDR3 DNA reads TGCAGTGCTAGAGACGGGACAGGGGCTGAAGAGACCCAGTACTTC. It yields the protein CSARDGTGAEETQYF.

This clonotype was recorded many times. The CDR3 sequence is CASSFRQASSGNTIYF. CDR3 bases: TGTGCCAGCAGCTTCCGACAGGCCAGCTCTGGAAACACCATATATTTT. The rearrangement uses TRBV7-2 and TRBJ1-3; D is perhaps TRBD1 (6 bases). Germline lookup yields CDR1 SGHTA and CDR2 FQGNSA. Between the trimmed V and J ends, which lost 3 bases and 0 bases, there was a span of 12 bases. This CDR3 is built from 16 residues.

This clonotype was observed a handful of times. CDR3 DNA: TGCGCCAGCAGCCACGCTCGGGGGACTAGCGGGAGTACGCAGTATTTT. It codes for CASSHARGTSGSTQYF. This rearrangement joins TRBV4-1 to TRBJ2-3; 14 bases align to TRBD2. CDR1 MGHRA and CDR2 YSYEKL come from the germline V gene. V lost 3 bases and J lost 8; bases outside the gene matches: 7. The CDR3 has 16 amino acids.

Ten or more counts support this clonotype. The rearrangement joins TRBV7-2 to TRBJ2-5; perhaps TRBD1 as D (5 bases). The CDR3 extends over 16 amino acids. With 5 bases removed from V and 5 bases from J, the gap between germline ends came to 21 bases. From germline, CDR1 is SGHTA and CDR2 FQGNSA. The CDR3 sequence is CASSQKRQGLGETQYF. The CDR3 DNA reads as TGTGCCAGCAGCCAAAAACGGCAGGGCCTGGGGGAGACCCAGTACTTC.

The rearrangement joins TRBV4-3 to TRBJ1-1, with TRBD1 matching 8 bases. The V segment lost 2 bases and the J segment 6 bases; nucleotides outside the gene matches: 8. CDR1 is LGHNA, CDR2 YSLEER, per germline. The CDR3 contains 15 residues. CDR3 coding DNA: TGCGCCAGCAGCCAAAGAAGGACAGGGACCCCTGAAGCTTTCTTT. This codes for CASSQRRTGTPEAFF.

This clonotype was observed a few times. The V call is TRBV9, the J call TRBJ2-2; D may be TRBD1 or TRBD2 (5 bases each). Germline V gives CDR1 SGDLS, CDR2 YYNGEE. The CDR3 length is 14 residues. V lost 8 bases and J 4 bases, leaving 15 bases between the germline ends. In DNA, the CDR3 is TGTGCCAGTCAAGCAGGGACGACCACCGGGGAGCTGTTTTTT. Translating gives CASQAGTTTGELFF.

This clonotype was found many times. The V gene is TRBV18, the J gene TRBJ2-5; D remains ambiguous. Trimming removed 3 bases at V and 5 bases at J, with 10 bases between. Per the germline V gene, CDR1 is KGHSH and CDR2 is LQKENI. This CDR3 region has 13 residues. The CDR3 protein is CASSPAYRETQYF. The CDR3 DNA reads as TGTGCCAGCTCACCTGCCTACCGGGAGACCCAGTACTTC. Complete variable domain (other parts from reference TRBV18 and TRBJ2-5): NAGVMQNPRHLVRRRGQEARLRCSPMKGHSHVYWYRQLPEEGLKFMVYLQKENIIDESGMPKERFSAEFPKEGPSILRIQQVVRGDSAAYFCASSPAYRETQYFGPGTRLLVL.

The chain is built from TRBV12-3 or TRBV12-4 and TRBJ2-2; perhaps TRBD2 as D (5 bases). There are 16 residues in the CDR3. Trimming shortened V by 3 bases and J by 5 bases, and 16 bases separated the two germline ends. Here the CDR3 reads CASSFWALTGTGELFF. For the CDR3, the DNA is TGTGCCAGCAGTTTCTGGGCTCTAACGGGGACCGGGGAGCTGTTTTTT.

The chain joins TRBV15 to TRBJ1-5; TRBD1 aligns across 9 bases. The germline gives CDR1 LNHNV, CDR2 YYDKDF (reference sequence). J was trimmed by 6 bases and V by 6 bases; bases with no gene match: 9. The CDR3 has 15 amino acids. CDR3 bases: TGTGCCACCAGGGGCACAGGGGGCGGGATTCAGCCCCAGCATTTT. Residues: CATRGTGGGIQPQHF.

This clonotype has more than one count but fewer than ten. CDR3 loop: CASSSRRQPQHF. The CDR3 DNA reads as TGTGCCAGCAGTTCAAGGCGGCAGCCCCAGCATTTT. The chain is built from TRBV28 and TRBJ1-5, with D hard to call. Germline V gives CDR1 MDHEN, CDR2 SYDVKM. The CDR3 runs 12 residues. Trimming pared 4 bases from V and 7 bases from J, leaving 8 bases between.

This clonotype has a count of ten or more. The V gene is TRBV5-1, the J gene TRBJ2-7; 7 nucleotides agree with TRBD1. From germline, CDR1 is SGHRS and CDR2 YFSETQ. CDR3 length: 15 residues. The J segment lost 2 bases and the V segment lost 0 bases, leaving 5 bases of the junction unmatched. The CDR3 coding sequence is TGCGCCAGCAGCTTGGGACAGGGCTTTACCTACGAGCAGTACTTC. Translated, it gives CASSLGQGFTYEQYF.